This passage covers 24 T cell receptor beta chains from one sample sequenced in a study of tumor-infiltrating lymphocytes in primary liver carcinoma. Synthesis of TCR beta cDNA was carried out from around 500 ng total RNA with a constant-region primer. Sequencing libraries for TCR beta derived from three nested multiplex PCR rounds that used slightly modified ARM-PCR. TRBV1-TRBV30 forward primers paired with a C-beta reverse primer drove the first two PCR rounds, approximately 11 cycles each. In TCRdb, the multiplex PCR reads were re-called with MiXCR into one record per CDR3 protein. The data contain tens of thousands of distinct CDR3 sequences, 71% of them singletons. Between about 17 and 34 mg of unsorted bulk tissue served as the source from which RNA and DNA were co-extracted. Input material: liver tumor tissue from sampling region 4. Subset given: tumor region T4, right-lateral pole. These receptors were taken from a man between 40 and 49 years old with primary liver carcinoma and hepatitis B virus infection.

Worth noting for this clonotype: Its ends do not fully match the called genes, so a read error is possible. The V call is TRBV12-3 or TRBV12-4, the J call TRBJ2-2; 9 bases are shared with TRBD1. This CDR3 has 16 residues. This CDR3 reads CASSLKGTGYTGELFF. CDR3 coding DNA: TGTGCCAGCAGTTTAAAAGGGACAGGGTACACCGGAGAGCTGTTTTTT.

The J gene is TRBJ2-1, the V gene TRBV11-2; 7 positions agree with TRBD2. Germline loops: CDR1 SGHAT, CDR2 FQNNGV. The CDR3 runs 16 residues. V shed 0 bases, J shed 10 bases, and the junction held 12 bases outside the gene matches. CDR3 in DNA: TGTGCCAGCAGCTTAGAGCTCCAAGCGGGAATGGACGAGCAGTTCTTC. Residues: CASSLELQAGMDEQFF.

This clonotype was found many times. V and J are TRBV28 and TRBJ2-7, with D hard to call. CDR3 size: 13 residues. V shed 3 bases and J shed 6 bases, with 12 bases lying between them. Germline V CDR1 and CDR2: MDHEN, SYDVKM. CDR3 residues: CASSLIQTGEQYF. CDR3 bases: TGTGCCAGCAGTTTGATACAGACCGGCGAGCAGTACTTC.

The CDR3 nucleotides are TGCAGTGCTAGAGTTGGTGGCGAGAACACCGGGGAGCTGTTTTTT. This encodes CSARVGGENTGELFF. The rearrangement uses TRBV20-1 and TRBJ2-2, with D hard to call. Germline V gene lookup returns CDR1 DFQATT and CDR2 SNEGSKA (reference sequence). Trimming removed 1 base at V and 1 base at J, with 10 bases between. This CDR3 is 15 amino acids long.

In the case of this clonotype: Likely a read error: the CDR3 ends without its conserved phenylalanine or tryptophan. The genes are TRBV10-3 and TRBJ2-3, with D perhaps matching TRBD2 (5 bases). Germline V gene sequence: CDR1 ENHRY, CDR2 SYGVKD. Trimming left V 2 bases short and J 4 bases short, with 19 bases between. The CDR3 covers 17 residues. CDR3 in amino acids: CAISEGVVRGSADTQYL. In DNA form, the CDR3 reads TGTGCCATCAGTGAGGGGGTGGTTCGAGGGAGTGCAGATACGCAGTATCTT.

As regards this clonotype: An end of the junction differs from the germline gene, which may be a read error. This sequence joins TRBV10-2 and TRBJ2-5, with a tentative D call TRBD2 (5 bases). CDR1 is WSHSY and CDR2 is SAAADI in the germline V gene. CDR3 length: 11 residues. CDR3 sequence: CPSGEWETQYF. The CDR3 coding sequence is TGCCCCAGCGGTGAATGGGAGACCCAGTACTTC.

In its sample, this clonotype was seen once. V usage is TRBV6-5 and J usage is TRBJ2-7; 12 bases match TRBD2. Germline CDR1 MNHEY, CDR2 SVGAGI. This CDR3 comprises 17 residues. The V gene end was trimmed by 0 bases and the J gene end by 9 bases; junction bases not matched to a gene: 12. For the CDR3, the DNA is TGTGCCAGCAGTTACTCGACTAGCGGGAGCTTGGTTTACAGGCAGTACTTC. As protein: CASSYSTSGSLVYRQYF.

The chain links TRBV6-5 to TRBJ2-1, with TRBD2 matching over 9 bases. Looked up from germline, CDR1 is MNHEY and CDR2 is SVGAGI. The CDR3 spans 14 residues. The CDR3 spells CTGSRLADYNEQFF. The CDR3 bases are TGTACCGGCAGTCGACTAGCGGATTACAATGAGCAGTTCTTC.

The rearrangement joins TRBV6-2 or TRBV6-3 to TRBJ2-1; 7 bases map to TRBD2. Germline CDR1 reads MNHEY; CDR2 reads SVGEGT. With V trimmed by 4 bases and J by 9 bases, 9 bases remained unmatched. The CDR3 extends over 14 amino acids. The CDR3 nucleotides read TGTGCCAGCAGTTGGGGGGAGGGGTCGCTTGAGCAGTTCTTC. Its translation: CASSWGEGSLEQFF.

Notes on this clonotype: Since a much larger clone is just one base distant, this may be a read error. This chain connects TRBV4-1 to TRBJ2-1; D is perhaps TRBD2 (5 bases). Germline V lookup: CDR1 MGHRA, CDR2 YSYEKL. The CDR3 has 17 amino acids. CDR3 loop: CASSQELEVPPYNEQVF. The CDR3 DNA is TGCGCCAGCAGCCAGGAACTGGAGGTCCCTCCCTACAATGAGCAGGTCTTC.

There are many counts of this clonotype. The chain is built from TRBV12-3 or TRBV12-4 and TRBJ2-5; no reliable D call. The ends were cut back, 5 bases at V and 1 base at J, with 8 bases in the middle. This CDR3 comprises 13 residues. The CDR3 is CASSQRSQETQYF. The CDR3 bases are TGTGCCAGCAGTCAAAGGTCCCAAGAGACCCAGTACTTC.

This clonotype was observed a few times. The chain carries TRBV29-1 and TRBJ2-5; the D is unclear. V shed 6 bases and J shed 5 bases, with 16 bases lying between them. The CDR3 runs 13 residues. CDR1 and CDR2 (germline): SQVTM, ANQGSEA. The CDR3 DNA sequence: TGCAGCGTGGCCGTCCCCAGGTCCGAGACCCAGTACTTC. Translation gives CSVAVPRSETQYF.

As concerns this clonotype: This CDR3 fails to terminate in the conserved phenylalanine or tryptophan, so it likely reflects a read error. This chain links TRBV6-1 with TRBJ1-6; D unresolved. Trimming removed 3 bases at V and 8 bases at J, with 11 bases between. The CDR3 is made up of 14 amino acids. CDR1 is MNHNS, CDR2 SASEGT, per germline. CDR3 coding DNA: TGTGCCAGCAGTGACAGGCACGGTGATTCACCCCTCCACTTA. Translation: CASSDRHGDSPLHL.

V gene TRBV12-3 or TRBV12-4 combines with J gene TRBJ2-7; tentative D call: TRBD2 (5 bases). This CDR3 comprises 12 residues. Trimming shortened V by 3 bases and J by 9 bases, and 12 bases separated the two germline ends. The CDR3 sequence is CASSLSAGRQYF. DNA for the CDR3: TGTGCCAGCAGTTTGTCGGCGGGCAGGCAGTACTTC.

The chain links TRBV6-1 to TRBJ1-5; no firm D call. The CDR3 covers 14 residues. The ends were cut back, 4 bases at V and 0 bases at J, with 7 bases in the middle. Germline CDR1 and CDR2: MNHNS and SASEGT. CDR3 sequence (DNA): TGTGCCAGCAGTGGAAACCATAGCAATCAGCCCCAGCATTTT. Amino acids: CASSGNHSNQPQHF.

This clonotype was seen once. A read error is likely, as this CDR3 ends without the conserved phenylalanine or tryptophan. The CDR3 sequence: CANNQEYGQGFWTEAFL. Written as DNA, the CDR3 is TGTGCCAACAACCAAGAGTACGGACAGGGTTTTTGGACTGAAGCTTTCTTA. This rearrangement joins TRBV4-2 to TRBJ1-1; 8 nucleotides match TRBD1. This CDR3 contains 17 residues. V gave up 10 bases and J gave up 5 bases; unmatched junction bases: 21. CDR1 LGHNA and CDR2 YNFKEQ come from the germline V gene.

With regard to this clonotype: The conserved final phenylalanine or tryptophan is absent from the CDR3, which likely points to a read error. The chain employs TRBV12-5 and TRBJ2-3, with 7 bases fitting TRBD2. There are 15 residues in the CDR3. V trimming: 4 bases; J trimming: 8 bases; junction bases outside the gene matches: 12. From germline, CDR1 is LGHNT and CDR2 FRNRAP. Written as DNA, the CDR3 is TGTGCTAGTGGTTCCGAAGCGGGACGCACAAGTACGCAGTATTAT. It translates to CASGSEAGRTSTQYY.

This clonotype is a singleton in its sample. A junction end diverges from the germline sequence, so it may reflect a read error. The genes are TRBV5-6 and TRBJ1-5, with unresolved D. Germline V lookup: CDR1 SGHDT, CDR2 YYEEEE. This CDR3 region has 14 residues. The CDR3 DNA sequence: TGTGCCAGCAACTTGGGGAGCGTAAATCAGCCCCAGCATTTT. Its protein is CASNLGSVNQPQHF. Variable domain in full (rest from reference TRBV5-6 and TRBJ1-5): DAGVTQSPTHLIKTRGQQVTLRCSPKSGHDTVSWYQQALGQGPQFIFQYYEEEERQRGNFPDRFSGHQFPNYSSELNVNALLLGDSALYLCASNLGSVNQPQHFGDGTRLSIL.

A word on this clonotype: Germline is not matched at one junction end, which may reflect a read error. The chain joins TRBV6-2 or TRBV6-3 to TRBJ2-1; TRBD2 matches 10 bases. This CDR3 spans 15 amino acids. Germline V lookup: CDR1 MNHEY, CDR2 SVGEGT. In DNA, the CDR3 is TGTGACAGTCCTGCGACTAGCGGGCGGTACAATGAGCAGTTATTC. This sequence encodes CDSPATSGRYNEQLF.

Comment on this clonotype: Germline is not matched at one junction end, which may reflect a read error. This sequence joins TRBV5-4 and TRBJ2-1, with no clear D. The CDR3 totals 13 residues. Germline lookup yields CDR1 SGHNT and CDR2 YYREEE (reference sequence). This CDR3 is CASNPDGYNEQLF. The CDR3 bases are TGTGCCAGCAACCCCGACGGATACAATGAGCAGCTCTTC.

J is TRBJ2-2 and V is TRBV10-2, with D possibly being TRBD1 (5 bases). Germline V gene data show CDR1 as WSHSY and CDR2 as SAAADI. The CDR3 is made up of 17 amino acids. Trimming removed 8 bases at V and 1 base at J, with 20 bases between. The CDR3 loop is CASFRTRKGKNTGELFF. CDR3 coding DNA: TGCGCCAGCTTCAGGACCCGAAAGGGGAAGAACACCGGGGAGCTGTTTTTT.

With respect to this clonotype: One end of the junction does not line up with germline, which may come from a read error. This sequence joins TRBV4-3 and TRBJ2-1, with D hard to call. CDR3 length equals 15 residues. The V gene's germline CDR1 is LGHNA and CDR2 YSLEER. The CDR3 DNA reads as TGCGCCAGCAGCCAAGATACGGGTTTAGGCAATGAGCTGTTCTTC. This sequence encodes CASSQDTGLGNELFF.

This clonotype was picked up a small number of times. Compared with germline, one end of the junction differs, possibly owing to a read error. The CDR3 sequence: CACSDPTSGSDGEQFF. The CDR3 region has the DNA TGCGCCTGCAGTGACCCGACTAGCGGGAGTGATGGTGAGCAGTTCTTC. The rearrangement links TRBV10-1 to TRBJ2-1; TRBD2 matches 12 bases. The CDR3 extends over 16 amino acids. Per the germline V gene, CDR1 is WNHNN and CDR2 is SYGVQD (reference sequence).

This clonotype was seen more than once but under ten times. V gene TRBV7-8 combines with J gene TRBJ2-2; the D is unclear. There are 15 residues in the CDR3. The V end was cut by 1 base, the J end by 1 base, with 7 bases between. The germline V gene has CDR1 SGHVS and CDR2 FQNEAQ. CDR3: CASSLVHQNTGELFF. CDR3 nucleotide sequence: TGTGCCAGCAGCTTAGTACACCAGAACACCGGGGAGCTGTTTTTT.